This T cell receptor (beta chain) was retrieved from a study of T cells in Graves' hyperthyroidism and ophthalmopathy. General observations from the study: With a median lead of 6.5 months before onset, the model predicted ophthalmopathy. Blood also contained most expanded thyroid clonotypes above 0.001.

Patients aged 18 to 65 had newly diagnosed hyperthyroidism that had lasted under 2 months. Comment on this clonotype: Its antigen remains unidentified.

Amplification of TCR beta CDR3 regions used RNA as the template. TCR CDR3 regions were first amplified by RT-PCR with HTBI primers. TCRdb reprocessed the multiplex PCR reads via MiXCR and lists one record per CDR3 protein. The table lists hundreds of thousands of distinct CDR3 sequences, 38% of them singletons. This CDR3 has 15 residues. J gave up 1 base and V 3 bases, and 4 bases lay outside the gene matches. The germline gives CDR1 SGHTA, CDR2 FQGTGA. Specimen: blood. The rearrangement joins TRBV7-3 to TRBJ2-5, with 8 bases aligning to TRBD1. The clonotype originates from a man aged 18 to 30 with Graves' hyperthyroidism. The CDR3 is CASSLTGALQETQYF. In DNA, the CDR3 is TGTGCCAGCAGCTTGACAGGGGCCCTCCAAGAGACCCAGTACTTC. The complete variable domain, with remaining parts taken from reference TRBV7-3 and TRBJ2-5, reads GAGVSQTPSNKVTEKGKYVELRCDPISGHTALYWYRQSLGQGPEFLIYFQGTGAADDSGLPNDRFFAVRPEGSVSTLKIQRTERGDSAVYLCASSLTGALQETQYFGPGTRLLVL.